Sequencing of this TCR beta chain was carried out in a study of blood T cell repertoires in COVID-19. The CDR3 runs 16 residues. Germline V lookup: CDR1 MNHEY, CDR2 SVGEGT. Trimming cost V 2 bases and J 4 bases; bases outside gene matches: 6. The repertoire was sequenced with immunoSEQ multiplex PCR; TCRdb's copy has only in-frame clones and lacks some. The profile covers about 46,000 clones, with approximately 83% appearing a single time and around 33% taken by the ten largest. The sequence was obtained from a woman aged 80 or over with COVID-19, enrolled during active disease. The chain joins TRBV6-2 or TRBV6-3 to TRBJ2-2; 8 bases are shared with TRBD1. The specimen was peripheral blood. The CDR3 nucleotides are TGTGCCAGCAGTTACCTGACAGGGGTCGCCACCGGGGAGCTGTTTTTT. This gives the protein CASSYLTGVATGELFF.